These 29 T cell receptor beta chains came from one sample sequenced in a study of cytomegalovirus exposure and HLA in healthy donors. The table came from immunoSEQ multiplex PCR; TCRdb's copy has only in-frame clones and leaves some out. The table lists 250,000 to 400,000 clones, approximately 86% of them singletons. Source material: PBMCs. The receptors stem from a man aged 30 to 39 in good health and CMV-seronegative.

This chain links TRBV9 with TRBJ1-4; TRBD1 agrees at 7 bases. J lost 0 bases, V lost 2 bases, and 4 bases had no gene match. Germline CDR1 SGDLS, CDR2 YYNGEE. CDR3 length: 16 amino acids. CDR3: CASSVTTGATNEKLFF. CDR3 sequence (DNA): TGTGCCAGCAGCGTCACAACAGGGGCAACTAATGAAAAACTGTTTTTT.

The chain combines TRBV6-5 with TRBJ2-6; possible D gene TRBD2, 6 bases. The germline V gene encodes CDR1 MNHEY and CDR2 SVGAGI. The CDR3 totals 15 residues. Trimming took off 2 bases at V and 1 base at J, with 6 bases between the two ends. As DNA, the CDR3 is TGTGCCAGCAGTTACGCGGGGTCTGGGGCCAACGTCCTGACTTTC. Residues: CASSYAGSGANVLTF.

The chain has TRBV18 and TRBJ2-5; 7 bases are a match to TRBD1. This CDR3 is built from 15 residues. Germline V gene lookup returns CDR1 KGHSH and CDR2 LQKENI. The J segment lost 7 bases and the V segment lost 3 bases, leaving 11 bases of the junction unmatched. CDR3 DNA: TGTGCCAGCTCACCGGAACAGGGGCAAAAGGGGACCCAGTACTTC. Protein: CASSPEQGQKGTQYF. Variable domain in full (rest from reference TRBV18 and TRBJ2-5): NAGVMQNPRHLVRRRGQEARLRCSPMKGHSHVYWYRQLPEEGLKFMVYLQKENIIDESGMPKERFSAEFPKEGPSILRIQQVVRGDSAAYFCASSPEQGQKGTQYFGPGTRLLVL.

Only a few counts were recorded for this clone. V and J are TRBV6-4 and TRBJ1-5; 7 bases align to TRBD1. The CDR3 contains 14 residues. Germline values: CDR1 MRHNA, CDR2 SNTAGT. V lost 3 bases and J lost 7; bases outside the gene matches: 6. The chain's CDR3 is CASSEGGGRQPQHF. The CDR3, as DNA: TGTGCCAGCAGTGAAGGGGGCGGCCGCCAGCCCCAGCATTTT.

The J gene is TRBJ1-5, the V gene TRBV15; TRBD1 might be the D (6 bases). The CDR3 runs 15 residues. CDR1 and CDR2 (germline): LNHNV, YYDKDF (reference sequence). The V and J ends lost 0 bases and 4 bases respectively, with 10 bases between them. As DNA, the CDR3 is TGTGCCACCAGCAGAGATCGCAGGGGTAATCAGCCCCAGCATTTT. Protein: CATSRDRRGNQPQHF.

The V call is TRBV25-1, the J call TRBJ1-1; 7 bases agree with TRBD1. J lost 3 bases, V lost 2 bases, and 9 bases had no gene match. The length of the CDR3 is 16 residues. Germline-derived CDR1 and CDR2 are MGHDK and SYGVNS. The CDR3: CASSERDRESDTEAFF. In DNA form, the CDR3 reads TGTGCCAGCAGTGAAAGAGACAGGGAGTCGGACACTGAAGCTTTCTTT. The entire variable domain, with the rest obtained from reference TRBV25-1 and TRBJ1-1, is as follows: EADIYQTPRYLVIGTGKKITLECSQTMGHDKMYWYQQDPGMELHLIHYSYGVNSTEKGDLSSESTVSRIRTEHFPLTLESARPSHTSQYLCASSERDRESDTEAFFGQGTRLTVV.

This clone was counted a single time. The chain couples TRBV5-1 to TRBJ2-3, with no clear D. V gave up 5 bases and J gave up 4 bases, with 14 bases separating them. Germline CDR1 reads SGHRS; CDR2 reads YFSETQ. The CDR3 sequence is 14 residues long. CDR3 coding DNA: TGCGCCAGCAGAAACCTAATCGAACCAGATACGCAGTATTTT. Residues: CASRNLIEPDTQYF.

The chain couples TRBV27 to TRBJ1-4; 7 bases match TRBD1. V dropped 6 bases and J dropped 7; count of bases not matched to a gene: 8. The CDR3 consists of 14 residues. Looked up from germline, CDR1 is MNHEY and CDR2 is SMNVEV (reference sequence). The CDR3 sequence: CASSRQGGGEKLFF. DNA of the CDR3: TGTGCCAGCAGCCGACAGGGAGGAGGTGAAAAACTGTTTTTT.

V is TRBV4-1 and J is TRBJ1-1; 8 bases match TRBD1. The CDR3 length is 15 residues. V lost 0 bases, J lost 8 bases, and 8 bases stayed unmatched. Germline assignment: CDR1 MGHRA and CDR2 YSYEKL. The CDR3 loop reads CASSQDLGQGPEAFF. CDR3 coding DNA: TGCGCCAGCAGCCAAGATTTAGGACAGGGACCCGAAGCTTTCTTT.

V and J are TRBV10-2 and TRBJ2-2; 7 bases line up with TRBD1. CDR3 length: 16 amino acids. The J segment lost 1 base and the V segment lost 2 bases, leaving 4 bases of the junction unmatched. Germline loops: CDR1 WSHSY, CDR2 SAAADI. CDR3 bases: TGCGCCAGCAGTGAGCTCAGGGGGTGGAACACCGGGGAGCTGTTTTTT. Protein product: CASSELRGWNTGELFF.

This chain links TRBV6-1 with TRBJ2-5; a weak D match, TRBD2 (5 bases). The CDR3 spans 15 residues. V was clipped by 4 bases and J by 5 bases, with 17 bases between them. The germline V gene has CDR1 MNHNS and CDR2 SASEGT. The CDR3 here is CASSGPGWRRETQYF. The CDR3 DNA sequence: TGTGCCAGCAGTGGCCCGGGATGGCGGCGGGAGACCCAGTACTTC.

The chain combines TRBV4-3 with TRBJ2-3; 9 positions match TRBD2. Germline CDR1 and CDR2: LGHNA and YSLEER. The trim removed 0 bases at V and 8 bases at J, leaving 12 bases unmatched. The CDR3 runs to 17 residues. The CDR3, as DNA: TGCGCCAGCAGCCAAGATCGAGCGGCGGGGGGGACGGGTACGCAGTATTTT. Amino acids: CASSQDRAAGGTGTQYF.

The gene calls are TRBV28 and TRBJ1-3; tentative D call: TRBD1 (5 bases). Germline V gene sequence: CDR1 MDHEN, CDR2 SYDVKM. The CDR3 is 15 amino acids. The V end lost 2 bases, the J end lost 0 bases, and 8 bases lay between the germline ends. CDR3 nucleotide sequence: TGTGCCAGCAGTTTAGGGGGGACCTCTGGAAACACCATATATTTT. This gives the protein CASSLGGTSGNTIYF. Combining the CDR3 with reference TRBV28 and TRBJ1-3 gives the whole variable domain DVKVTQSSRYLVKRTGEKVFLECVQDMDHENMFWYRQDPGLGLRLIYFSYDVKMKEKGDIPEGYSVSREKKERFSLILESASTNQTSMYLCASSLGGTSGNTIYFGEGSWLTVV.

This clone was seen only once. The chain is built from TRBV7-9 and TRBJ2-5, with 13 nucleotides matching TRBD2. There are 15 residues in the CDR3. The J segment lost 2 bases and the V segment lost 6 bases, leaving 3 bases of the junction unmatched. Germline assignment: CDR1 SEHNR and CDR2 FQNEAQ (reference sequence). The CDR3 reads CASSPTSGGQETQYF. The CDR3 nucleotides are TGTGCCAGCAGTCCGACTAGCGGGGGGCAAGAGACCCAGTACTTC.

This clone was detected only once. J is TRBJ1-1 and V is TRBV14, with D possibly matching TRBD1 (6 bases). The CDR3 has 16 amino acids. V dropped 2 bases and J dropped 3 bases, with 16 bases sitting between them. CDR1 is SGHDN, CDR2 FVKESK, per germline. The CDR3 DNA reads TGTGCCAGCAGCCAATCTCCCGGACAGAGCTACACTGAAGCTTTCTTT. This encodes CASSQSPGQSYTEAFF.

This clone was counted once. This sequence joins TRBV6-5 and TRBJ2-7, with a weak D call TRBD1 (5 bases). This CDR3 has 13 residues. CDR1 is MNHEY, CDR2 SVGAGI, per germline. V lost 6 bases to trimming and J lost 4 bases, with 13 bases between them. The CDR3 DNA follows: TGTGCCAGCAGGGACAACAGTGTATACGAGCAGTACTTC. Translating gives CASRDNSVYEQYF.

In regard to this clone: At one end, the junction sequence differs from germline, possibly due to a read error. V gene TRBV11-3 combines with J gene TRBJ1-2; 8 bases align to TRBD1. CDR3 length: 12 amino acids. Germline V gene sequence: CDR1 SGHNT, CDR2 YENEEA. The CDR3 DNA sequence: TGTGCCAGCAGCGGGACAGGTGGTCGAGTTTTCTTC. Translated, it gives CASSGTGGRVFF.

This clone occurred a few times. The chain uses TRBV5-1 and TRBJ2-7; D unresolved. Looked up from germline, CDR1 is SGHRS and CDR2 is YFSETQ. The CDR3 spans 13 residues. V lost 0 bases to trimming and J lost 3 bases, with 7 bases between them. In DNA, the CDR3 is TGCGCCAGCAGCTTGGGGTACGGCTACGAGCAGTACTTC. Its translation: CASSLGYGYEQYF.

Written as DNA, the CDR3 is TGCAGCGTGGGGGGAGGTTCAATGAACACTGAAGCTTTCTTT. It encodes CSVGGGSMNTEAFF. This sequence joins TRBV29-1 and TRBJ1-1; tentatively, D is TRBD1 (5 bases). In germline, CDR1 is SQVTM, CDR2 ANQGSEA. V was trimmed by 6 bases and J by 0 bases, leaving 14 bases between them. This CDR3 contains 14 residues. The variable domain in full, with the rest retrieved from reference TRBV29-1 and TRBJ1-1, is SAVISQKPSRDICQRGTSLTIQCQVDSQVTMMFWYRQQPGQSLTLIATANQGSEATYESGFVIDKFPISRPNLTFSTLTVSNMSPEDSSIYLCSVGGGSMNTEAFFGQGTRLTVV.

The chain is built from TRBV7-2 and TRBJ2-7, with D uncertain. Deletions cut 5 bases from V and 8 bases from J, with 19 bases between. Germline V gene sequence: CDR1 SGHTA, CDR2 FQGNSA. The CDR3 covers 14 residues. In DNA form, the CDR3 reads TGTGCCAGCAGCCTCCCCAGCGACCGGTTTAAGCAGTACTTC. Translated, it gives CASSLPSDRFKQYF. The whole variable domain, filled in from reference TRBV7-2 and TRBJ2-7, reads GAGVSQSPSNKVTEKGKDVELRCDPISGHTALYWYRQSLGQGLEFLIYFQGNSAPDKSGLPSDRFSAERTGGSVSTLTIQRTQQEDSAVYLCASSLPSDRFKQYFGPGTRLTVT.

This chain connects TRBV6-1 to TRBJ2-5, with TRBD2 identical over 7 bases. The trim removed 7 bases at V and 1 base at J, leaving 9 bases unmatched. This CDR3 spans 15 amino acids. Germline CDR1 and CDR2: MNHNS and SASEGT. Here the CDR3 reads CASTVTPSGQETQYF. CDR3 DNA sequence: TGTGCCAGCACGGTCACTCCTAGCGGCCAAGAGACCCAGTACTTC.

The rearrangement joins TRBV5-8 to TRBJ2-3, with 10 nucleotides matching TRBD1. Germline CDR1 SGHTS, CDR2 YDEGEE. V was pared by 3 bases and J by 4 bases, with 8 bases of the junction left unmatched. The CDR3 length is 16 residues. The CDR3 nucleotides are TGTGCCAGCAGCTCCGGGACAGGGGCCGCTTCAGATACGCAGTATTTT. Amino acid sequence: CASSSGTGAASDTQYF.

About this clone itself: Within the sample, other DNA sequences also encode this same CDR3. This sequence joins TRBV2 and TRBJ1-1; D is perhaps TRBD1 (6 bases). Germline-derived CDR1 and CDR2 are SNHLY and FYNNEI. V lost 6 bases, J lost 7 bases, and 9 bases lay in between. CDR3 length equals 11 residues. In nucleotides, the CDR3 is TGTGCCAGCAGGGGCAGGGGTGAAGCTTTCTTT. It is translated as CASRGRGEAFF.

This clone was seen just once. The chain uses TRBV6-5 and TRBJ1-2; 9 nucleotides agree with TRBD1. The CDR3 spans 15 residues. J was trimmed by 8 bases and V by 6 bases; bases with no gene match: 13. Germline CDR1 and CDR2: MNHEY and SVGAGI. The CDR3 DNA sequence: TGTGCCAGCAGGCTACGTGGGGGGACAGGGAGCGGCTACACCTTC. This sequence encodes CASRLRGGTGSGYTF.

V is TRBV29-1 and J is TRBJ1-1; TRBD1 is a possible D gene (5 bases). The CDR3 has 13 amino acids. V was shortened by 5 bases and J by 0 bases, with 10 bases between the two germline ends. The germline V gene encodes CDR1 SQVTM and CDR2 ANQGSEA. CDR3 sequence: CSVLGPMNTEAFF. CDR3 nucleotides: TGCAGCGTTTTGGGGCCGATGAACACTGAAGCTTTCTTT.

The V and J genes are TRBV9 and TRBJ2-1; 8 nucleotides match TRBD2. Trimming removed 2 bases from V and 6 bases from J; junction bases left unmatched: 7. The CDR3 covers 15 residues. Looked up from germline, CDR1 is SGDLS and CDR2 is YYNGEE. CDR3: CASSVIAGPSNEQFF. The CDR3 nucleotides read TGTGCCAGCAGCGTTATAGCGGGGCCCTCCAATGAGCAGTTCTTC.

This chain connects TRBV5-4 to TRBJ2-3, with D perhaps matching TRBD1 (6 bases). This CDR3 contains 14 residues. Germline values: CDR1 SGHNT, CDR2 YYREEE (reference sequence). The germline V and J ends were trimmed by 4 bases and 6 bases, with 15 bases remaining between them. Here the CDR3 DNA reads TGTGCCAGCAGCATTCCTCACAGGGCGGATACGCAGTATTTT. Translated, it gives CASSIPHRADTQYF. Full variable domain (remainder filled in from reference TRBV5-4 and TRBJ2-3): ETGVTQSPTHLIKTRGQQVTLRCSSQSGHNTVSWYQQALGQGPQFIFQYYREEENGRGNFPPRFSGLQFPNYSSELNVNALELDDSALYLCASSIPHRADTQYFGPGTRLTVL.

The rearrangement uses TRBV5-1 and TRBJ1-3; possible D gene TRBD1, 5 bases. The length of the CDR3 is 16 residues. CDR1 and CDR2 from the germline V gene are SGHRS and YFSETQ. V shed 0 bases and J shed 0 bases, with 10 bases lying between them. Here the CDR3 reads CASSLVVGASGNTIYF. The CDR3 region has the DNA TGCGCCAGCAGCTTGGTGGTAGGGGCCTCTGGAAACACCATATATTTT.

The gene calls are TRBV6-6 and TRBJ2-3; D is undetermined. V lost 8 bases to trimming and J lost 2 bases, with 5 bases between them. Germline V gene data show CDR1 as MNHNY and CDR2 as SVGAGI (reference sequence). This CDR3 comprises 11 residues. This CDR3 reads CASRVTDTQYF. In DNA form, the CDR3 reads TGTGCCAGCCGGGTCACAGATACGCAGTATTTT.